These 21 T cell receptor beta chains share one sample of origin, sequenced in a study of OX40 agonist ivuxolimab in advanced cancers. Sequencing was performed with immunoSEQ multiplex PCR; in TCRdb, only in-frame clones are kept and a portion is missing. The table includes roughly 61,000 clones, approximately 90% detected once. The sequenced sample was CD4+ or CD8+ T cells sorted from blood, obtained in a trial of the OX40 agonist ivuxolimab. The origin of the receptors is an adult with an advanced solid tumor such as melanoma, head and neck, liver or kidney cancer.

This chain links TRBV28 with TRBJ1-4; perhaps TRBD1 as D (5 bases). V lost 6 bases to trimming and J lost 8 bases, with 16 bases between them. The CDR3 is 14 amino acids. The germline V gene encodes CDR1 MDHEN and CDR2 SYDVKM. The CDR3 DNA reads as TGTGCCAGCAGCATCAGGACAATTTCCGAAAAACTGTTTTTT. Its protein product is CASSIRTISEKLFF.

J is TRBJ2-2 and V is TRBV7-3; D is perhaps TRBD2 (5 bases). Trimming pared 5 bases from V and 3 bases from J, leaving 13 bases between. This CDR3 contains 15 residues. Germline CDR1 SGHTA, CDR2 FQGTGA. The CDR3 is CASSPSSTDTGELFF. The CDR3 DNA reads as TGTGCCAGCAGCCCCTCTAGCACCGACACCGGGGAGCTGTTTTTT. The variable domain in full, with the rest retrieved from reference TRBV7-3 and TRBJ2-2, is GAGVSQTPSNKVTEKGKYVELRCDPISGHTALYWYRQSLGQGPEFLIYFQGTGAADDSGLPNDRFFAVRPEGSVSTLKIQRTERGDSAVYLCASSPSSTDTGELFFGEGSRLTVL.

This clone was recorded once. The chain links TRBV6-1 to TRBJ2-5; no clear D. CDR1 and CDR2 (germline): MNHNS, SASEGT. The CDR3 consists of 13 residues. V lost 3 bases, J lost 2 bases, and 7 bases lay in between. CDR3 bases: TGTGCCAGCAGTGACATACTACAAGAGACCCAGTACTTC. It yields the protein CASSDILQETQYF.

CDR3 nucleotide sequence: TGTGCCAGCAGGGCGGGTCAGCCCCAGCATTTT. Protein product: CASRAGQPQHF. The chain has TRBV2 and TRBJ1-5; no clear D. Trimming stripped 6 bases from V and 6 bases from J, with 6 bases between. From germline, CDR1 is SNHLY and CDR2 FYNNEI. This CDR3 contains 11 residues.

The V call is TRBV6-5, the J call TRBJ1-6, with D unclear. From germline, CDR1 is MNHEY and CDR2 SVGAGI. V was cut by 8 bases and J by 9 bases, with 8 bases left in between. This CDR3 spans 11 amino acids. The CDR3 nucleotides are TGTGCCAGCGGGTCACTTTCACCCCTCCACTTT. Translation: CASGSLSPLHF.

The chain carries TRBV28 and TRBJ1-1; no definite D call. CDR1 and CDR2 from the germline V gene are MDHEN and SYDVKM. The V end was cut by 10 bases, the J end by 2 bases, with 8 bases between. The CDR3 is 11 residues long. The CDR3, as DNA: TGTGCCACCTCTCGAAACACTGAAGCTTTCTTT. This sequence encodes CATSRNTEAFF.

V usage is TRBV9 and J usage is TRBJ2-2; D possibly corresponds to TRBD2 (5 bases). From germline, CDR1 is SGDLS and CDR2 YYNGEE. V was pared by 3 bases and J by 6 bases, with 15 bases between. The CDR3 runs to 15 residues. The CDR3 reads CASSGQGLSPGELFF. The CDR3 DNA is TGTGCCAGCAGCGGACAAGGACTCTCCCCCGGGGAGCTGTTTTTT.

The chain links TRBV19 to TRBJ2-2; D is tentatively TRBD1 or TRBD2 (6 bases each). Trimming removed 7 bases from V and 4 bases from J, with 22 bases in between. Germline V gives CDR1 LNHDA, CDR2 SQIVND (reference sequence). CDR3 length equals 17 residues. The DNA of the CDR3 is TGTGCCAGTACAAAGGGGGGAATAGGGACATTCACCGGGGAGCTGTTTTTT. Protein product: CASTKGGIGTFTGELFF.

This chain connects TRBV27 to TRBJ2-5; D assignment may be TRBD1 or TRBD2 (6 bases each). The CDR3 sequence is 18 residues long. Germline-derived CDR1 and CDR2 are MNHEY and SMNVEV (reference sequence). Trimming shortened V by 6 bases and J by 1 base, and 24 bases separated the two germline ends. This CDR3 is CASSLGGLRRGGQETQYF. CDR3 in DNA: TGTGCCAGCAGCCTTGGGGGCCTCAGGCGGGGAGGCCAAGAGACCCAGTACTTC.

This clone has just a few counts. The rearrangement joins TRBV18 to TRBJ1-1; D ambiguous. This CDR3 comprises 15 residues. Trimming stripped 8 bases from V and 1 base from J, with 17 bases between. Germline CDR1 reads KGHSH; CDR2 reads LQKENI. CDR3 region: CASQAGGTANTEAFF. For the CDR3, the DNA is TGTGCCAGCCAGGCGGGCGGAACAGCGAACACTGAAGCTTTCTTT.

In its sample, this clone was seen once. Here the CDR3 reads CSVGPQSYEQYF. Here the CDR3 DNA reads TGCAGCGTTGGACCACAGTCCTACGAGCAGTACTTC. The genes are TRBV29-1 and TRBJ2-7; D ambiguous. The CDR3 is 12 amino acids. V dropped 4 bases and J dropped 1 base, with 8 bases sitting between them. Germline V gene sequence: CDR1 SQVTM, CDR2 ANQGSEA.

The genes are TRBV7-2 and TRBJ1-2; no reliable D call. The germline V and J ends were trimmed by 1 base and 2 bases, with 5 bases remaining between them. CDR3 length: 13 residues. Germline V gives CDR1 SGHTA, CDR2 FQGNSA. The CDR3 DNA reads TGTGCCAGCAGCTTAGAGGAGAACTATGGCTACACCTTC. This codes for CASSLEENYGYTF. The full variable domain, completed using reference TRBV7-2 and TRBJ1-2, is GAGVSQSPSNKVTEKGKDVELRCDPISGHTALYWYRQSLGQGLEFLIYFQGNSAPDKSGLPSDRFSAERTGGSVSTLTIQRTQQEDSAVYLCASSLEENYGYTFGSGTRLTVV.

In DNA form, the CDR3 reads TGTGCCAGCAGTTTACGGAGCGGGGCTAGCAATCAGCCCCAGCATTTT. Translating it yields CASSLRSGASNQPQHF. The J gene is TRBJ1-5, the V gene TRBV27, with D maybe TRBD1 (5 bases). Germline values: CDR1 MNHEY, CDR2 SMNVEV (reference sequence). The V end was cut by 2 bases, the J end by 0 bases, with 11 bases between. The CDR3 totals 16 residues.

The V call is TRBV30, the J call TRBJ1-1, with D hard to call. The CDR3 length is 13 residues. The V gene's germline CDR1 is GTSNPN and CDR2 SVGIG (reference sequence). V lost 3 bases, J lost 0 bases, and 8 bases lay in between. The CDR3 DNA follows: TGTGCCTGGAGAGGGCGGCTGAACACTGAAGCTTTCTTT. It translates to CAWRGRLNTEAFF.

This chain uses TRBV18 with TRBJ2-1; TRBD1 or TRBD2 may be the D gene (5 bases each). This CDR3 has 16 residues. V lost 6 bases to trimming and J lost 9 bases, with 24 bases between them. The germline V gene encodes CDR1 KGHSH and CDR2 LQKENI. Here the CDR3 reads CASSPGLALERGEQFF. The CDR3 DNA is TGTGCCAGCTCCCCAGGGCTAGCCCTCGAACGGGGTGAGCAGTTCTTC. The variable domain in full, with the rest retrieved from reference TRBV18 and TRBJ2-1, is NAGVMQNPRHLVRRRGQEARLRCSPMKGHSHVYWYRQLPEEGLKFMVYLQKENIIDESGMPKERFSAEFPKEGPSILRIQQVVRGDSAAYFCASSPGLALERGEQFFGPGTRLTVL.

The J gene is TRBJ2-1, the V gene TRBV6-1; D not resolved. Germline CDR1 reads MNHNS; CDR2 reads SASEGT. This CDR3 region has 11 residues. V lost 5 bases, J lost 8 bases, and 7 bases lay in between. The CDR3 reads CASSQTHEQFF. CDR3 nucleotides: TGTGCCAGCAGTCAGACGCATGAGCAGTTCTTC.

CDR3 protein: CASRMAGEAYEQYF. In DNA, the CDR3 is TGTGCCAGCAGGATGGCAGGGGAAGCCTACGAGCAGTACTTC. This chain connects TRBV28 to TRBJ2-7, with D tentatively TRBD1 (6 bases). Germline lookup yields CDR1 MDHEN and CDR2 SYDVKM. Trimming cost V 6 bases and J 2 bases, with 14 bases left between them. The CDR3 contains 14 residues.

J is TRBJ1-2 and V is TRBV7-2; D remains ambiguous. Germline CDR1 is SGHTA and CDR2 is FQGNSA. Trimming stripped 7 bases from V and 3 bases from J, with 9 bases between. The CDR3 sequence is 12 residues long. The CDR3 bases are TGTGCCAGCACCATTAATTACTATGGCTACACCTTC. Translated, it gives CASTINYYGYTF.

The V gene is TRBV11-3, the J gene TRBJ2-2, with TRBD1 identical over 7 bases. V lost 6 bases to trimming and J lost 0 bases; unmatched junction nucleotides: 1. The germline V gene encodes CDR1 SGHNT and CDR2 YENEEA. The CDR3 spans 14 residues. CDR3 amino acids: CASRQGANTGELFF. CDR3 DNA: TGTGCCAGCAGGCAGGGGGCGAACACCGGGGAGCTGTTTTTT.

This clone was recorded only once. The V and J genes are TRBV19 and TRBJ2-1; D unclear. V was trimmed by 7 bases and J by 5 bases, leaving 18 bases between them. This CDR3 contains 15 residues. Germline values: CDR1 LNHDA, CDR2 SQIVND (reference sequence). The CDR3 DNA reads as TGTGCCAGTACCCAAGGTCAGCGTTTTAACAATGAGCAGTTCTTC. Amino acids: CASTQGQRFNNEQFF.

The chain links TRBV27 to TRBJ2-5, with 8 bases fitting TRBD1. CDR1 is MNHEY and CDR2 is SMNVEV in the germline V gene (reference sequence). The CDR3 has 16 residues. The ends lost 4 bases at V and 2 bases at J; junction bases unmatched: 9. The CDR3 bases are TGTGCCAGCAGTTCCCGCGACAGGGGATTACAAGAGACCCAGTACTTC. Its translation is CASSSRDRGLQETQYF.